This TCR beta chain was identified during a study of tumor-infiltrating lymphocytes in primary liver carcinoma. The overall study: There were roughly 3.65 to 7.5 million productive TCRbeta reads per sample, a yield similar across tissue types. Study-wide results and limits: Whereas tumor region pairs overlapped more, tumor-adjacent and tumor-blood pairs overlapped less.

Only a few counts were recorded for this clonotype. Its cognate antigen is unknown. V lost 4 bases and J lost 0, with 13 bases in between. CDR3 length equals 17 residues. Germline V gene sequence: CDR1 KGHSH, CDR2 LQKENI. TCR beta cDNA was prepared out of roughly 500 ng total RNA by means of a constant-region primer. Libraries covering TCR beta were generated through three nested multiplex PCR rounds (using a slightly modified ARM-PCR). The opening two PCR rounds, about 11 cycles each, paired TRBV1-TRBV30 forward primers with a C-beta reverse primer. TCRdb called the multiplex PCR reads again in MiXCR, with one record for every CDR3 protein. The sample has 85,000 to 100,000 distinct CDR3 sequences; just over 65% are singletons. Extraction of RNA together with DNA used about 20-34 mg of unsorted bulk tissue. These patients lived with chronic HBV infection and had never been treated.

The sequence was collected from a middle-aged man with primary liver carcinoma and hepatitis B virus infection. The sequenced sample was tumor-adjacent normal liver tissue. This chain connects TRBV18 to TRBJ2-6; perhaps TRBD1 as D (5 bases). This chain's CDR3 is CASSLQGTGSGANVLTF. The CDR3 DNA is TGTGCCAGCTCACTTCAGGGTACAGGCTCTGGGGCCAACGTCCTGACTTTC.